This T cell receptor (beta chain) is from a study of shared clonotypes between healthy human individuals. Background on the study: Per donor, three plates held CD4 naive cells, three held CD4 memory, two held CD8 naive and one held CD8 memory.

The table lists this clone with a count of one. Its antigen is currently unknown. Study results and limitations: Sequencing depth was predicted to influence how clonotypes are shared among donors.

V lost 4 bases to trimming and J lost 4 bases; unmatched junction nucleotides: 7. The CDR3 loop spans 15 amino acids. Germline V gives CDR1 KGHSH, CDR2 LQKENI. Profiled with immunoSEQ multiplex PCR; TCRdb holds only in-frame clones, not every one. The sample lists about 640,000 clones, more than 70% seen once, with 1.8% in the top ten. This TCR was sampled from a woman aged 25 to 39 in good health. This chain uses TRBV18 with TRBJ2-7, with TRBD1 matching over 10 bases. Sequencing was performed on memory CD4+ T cells sorted from blood. Subset: CD45RA-negative fraction. This CDR3 reads CASSLPGQGLYEQYF. CDR3 sequence (DNA): TGTGCCAGCTCACTACCGGGACAGGGGCTATACGAGCAGTACTTC.